One and the same sample provided the 15 T cell receptor beta chains below, sequenced in a study of blood T cell repertoires in COVID-19. Sequenced by immunoSEQ multiplex PCR; TCRdb stores in-frame clones only, minus some. The table lists under 300,000 clones, approximately 90% of them singletons. The sample taken for sequencing was peripheral blood. The source is a woman in her thirties or forties who had recovered from COVID-19.

The V call is TRBV9, the J call TRBJ2-5; 10 bases align to TRBD2. The trim removed 0 bases at V and 2 bases at J, leaving 10 bases unmatched. CDR1 and CDR2 (germline): SGDLS, YYNGEE. The CDR3 spans 18 residues. The CDR3 here is CASSVGLAGANQQETQYF. The CDR3 nucleotides read TGTGCCAGCAGCGTAGGGCTAGCGGGAGCGAACCAACAAGAGACCCAGTACTTC.

The chain recombines TRBV5-1 with TRBJ2-1, with 7 bases that match TRBD2. After removal of 4 bases from V and 6 bases from J, the junction contained 10 bases not matched to a gene. The CDR3 is 15 amino acids. Germline assignment: CDR1 SGHRS and CDR2 YFSETQ. CDR3 residues: CASSDYPGRGNEQFF. DNA of the CDR3: TGCGCCAGCAGCGATTACCCAGGGAGGGGCAATGAGCAGTTCTTC. The variable domain in full, completed from reference TRBV5-1 and TRBJ2-1, reads KAGVTQTPRYLIKTRGQQVTLSCSPISGHRSVSWYQQTPGQGLQFLFEYFSETQRNKGNFPGRFSGRQFSNSRSEMNVSTLELGDSALYLCASSDYPGRGNEQFFGPGTRLTVL.

The J gene is TRBJ2-7, the V gene TRBV27; 14 positions agree with TRBD2. Germline V gene sequence: CDR1 MNHEY, CDR2 SMNVEV (reference sequence). The CDR3 extends over 16 amino acids. The V and J ends lost 6 bases and 4 bases, in that order; junction bases with no gene match: 8. This CDR3 reads CASRPPGLAGVYEQYF. The CDR3 coding sequence is TGTGCCAGCAGGCCACCGGGACTAGCGGGAGTTTACGAGCAGTACTTC.

This sequence joins TRBV6-4 and TRBJ2-7, with a possible D match to TRBD2 (5 bases). Trimming removed 5 bases at V and 5 bases at J, with 7 bases between. This CDR3 is 11 amino acids long. Looked up from germline, CDR1 is MRHNA and CDR2 is SNTAGT. The CDR3 region is CASSLGDEQYF. For the CDR3, the DNA is TGTGCCAGCAGTTTGGGAGACGAGCAGTACTTC.

The chain employs TRBV5-5 and TRBJ2-7, with D maybe TRBD1 (6 bases). V was shortened by 7 bases and J by 5 bases, with 13 bases between the two germline ends. This CDR3 has 12 amino acids. Per the germline V gene, CDR1 is SGHKS and CDR2 is YYEKEE (reference sequence). This CDR3 reads CASGTRDNEQYF. The CDR3 DNA is TGTGCCAGCGGAACCCGGGACAACGAGCAGTACTTC.

The V gene is TRBV7-6, the J gene TRBJ2-1, with 13 bases matching TRBD2. Germline V gene data show CDR1 as SGHVS and CDR2 as FNYEAQ. This CDR3 spans 16 amino acids. V lost 5 bases to trimming and J lost 6 bases; unmatched junction nucleotides: 7. The CDR3 loop reads CASSPRLAGGANEQFF. DNA for the CDR3: TGTGCCAGCAGCCCCCGACTAGCGGGAGGTGCCAATGAGCAGTTCTTC.

The chain joins TRBV29-1 to TRBJ1-2; possibly TRBD1 for D (6 bases). Germline values: CDR1 SQVTM, CDR2 ANQGSEA. The CDR3 consists of 13 residues. Between the trimmed V and J ends, which lost 7 bases and 4 bases, there was a span of 16 bases. CDR3 DNA: TGCAGCGCGGGGGGGCAGGGTGCCTATGGCTACACCTTC. Translation: CSAGGQGAYGYTF. Full variable domain (remainder filled in from reference TRBV29-1 and TRBJ1-2): SAVISQKPSRDICQRGTSLTIQCQVDSQVTMMFWYRQQPGQSLTLIATANQGSEATYESGFVIDKFPISRPNLTFSTLTVSNMSPEDSSIYLCSAGGQGAYGYTFGSGTRLTVV.

This chain's CDR3 is CASSPPRDSDYTF. The CDR3 DNA is TGTGCCAGCAGCCCCCCCAGGGACAGCGACTACACCTTC. The chain recombines TRBV3-1 (or the pseudogene TRBV3-2) with TRBJ1-2, with TRBD1 matching over 7 bases. Germline V lookup: CDR1 LGHDT, CDR2 YNNKEL (reference sequence). There are 13 residues in the CDR3. J lost 10 bases, V lost 4 bases, and 9 bases had no gene match.

The V gene is TRBV10-3, the J gene TRBJ2-1; D possibly corresponds to TRBD2 (5 bases). The CDR3 contains 13 residues. CDR1 is ENHRY, CDR2 SYGVKD, per germline. V was cut by 7 bases and J by 7 bases, with 14 bases left in between. For the CDR3, the DNA is TGTGCCATCACTACCTCCCCGGGGAATGAGCAGTTCTTC. Translated: CAITTSPGNEQFF.

The rearrangement links TRBV13 to TRBJ1-1; a possible D gene is TRBD1 (5 bases). V was shortened by 5 bases and J by 0 bases, with 10 bases between the two germline ends. Germline-derived CDR1 and CDR2 are PRHDT and FYEKMQ (reference sequence). This CDR3 comprises 14 residues. CDR3 sequence: CASSQGVMNTEAFF. The CDR3 bases are TGTGCCAGCAGCCAAGGGGTGATGAACACTGAAGCTTTCTTT.

The rearrangement joins TRBV15 to TRBJ1-2; a weak D match, TRBD1 (5 bases). The CDR3 length is 17 residues. The V gene lost 4 bases and the J gene lost 3 bases, with 21 bases spanning the gap. Per germline, CDR1 LNHNV and CDR2 YYDKDF (reference sequence). In DNA form, the CDR3 reads TGTGCCACCAGCAAGGGACTCGACAGTATATACGACTATGGCTACACCTTC. Residues: CATSKGLDSIYDYGYTF.

The chain combines TRBV27 with TRBJ1-2; 10 positions agree with TRBD1. This CDR3 region has 17 residues. Per the germline V gene, CDR1 is MNHEY and CDR2 is SMNVEV (reference sequence). The trim removed 0 bases at V and 7 bases at J, leaving 11 bases unmatched. The CDR3 is CASSLSLPDRGYGGYTF. CDR3 nucleotides: TGTGCCAGCAGTTTATCGCTTCCGGACAGGGGGTATGGTGGCTACACCTTC.

The DNA for the CDR3 is TGCGCCAGCAGCCAAGACAGGGGGCAGGGATATGGCTACACCTTC. It is translated as CASSQDRGQGYGYTF. The chain has TRBV4-1 and TRBJ1-2; 8 nucleotides agree with TRBD1. Looked up from germline, CDR1 is MGHRA and CDR2 is YSYEKL. The J segment lost 5 bases and the V segment lost 0 bases, leaving 5 bases of the junction unmatched. The CDR3 covers 15 residues.

Here the CDR3 DNA reads TGTGCCAGCTCCCGACTAGCGGGAGTAAGTTACGAGCAGTACTTC. It specifies CASSRLAGVSYEQYF. The chain recombines TRBV27 with TRBJ2-7; 12 nucleotides align to TRBD2. There are 15 residues in the CDR3. The germline gives CDR1 MNHEY, CDR2 SMNVEV (reference sequence). V gave up 8 bases and J gave up 4 bases; unmatched junction bases: 9.

The CDR3 spells CASSHQAPGGTEAFF. The CDR3 DNA sequence: TGTGCCAGCAGCCACCAGGCCCCAGGGGGGACTGAAGCTTTCTTT. The chain recombines TRBV11-3 with TRBJ1-1; TRBD1 matches 7 bases. Germline loops: CDR1 SGHNT, CDR2 YENEEA. J lost 5 bases, V lost 5 bases, and 11 bases had no gene match. CDR3 length equals 15 residues.